This TCR beta chain emerged from a study of cytomegalovirus exposure and HLA in healthy donors. This clone appeared a few times. The antigen is unknown. Both 60 Vbeta primers and 13 Jbeta primers went into the PCR. Sequenced by immunoSEQ multiplex PCR; TCRdb stores in-frame clones only, minus some. The table has about 170,000 clones, roughly four fifths seen once. V lost 1 base and J lost 10, with 13 bases in between. The V gene's germline CDR1 is SEHNR and CDR2 FQNEAQ (reference sequence). This CDR3 spans 13 amino acids. Overall study findings and caveats: It emerged from a later analysis that several of the most significant clusters appeared to be linked to common viral pathogens. Both high specificity and high sensitivity reportedly marked the classifier's diagnosis of cytomegalovirus status. Sequencing likely caused a cluster of highly shared sequence variants.

V gene TRBV7-9 combines with J gene TRBJ1-1; no clear D. Sequenced sample: PBMCs. The clonotype was recovered from a woman younger than 45 in good health and CMV-seropositive. The CDR3 region has the DNA TGTGCCAGCAGCTTAGTCGCGGTGATGGGAGCTTTCTTT. Translating gives CASSLVAVMGAFF.